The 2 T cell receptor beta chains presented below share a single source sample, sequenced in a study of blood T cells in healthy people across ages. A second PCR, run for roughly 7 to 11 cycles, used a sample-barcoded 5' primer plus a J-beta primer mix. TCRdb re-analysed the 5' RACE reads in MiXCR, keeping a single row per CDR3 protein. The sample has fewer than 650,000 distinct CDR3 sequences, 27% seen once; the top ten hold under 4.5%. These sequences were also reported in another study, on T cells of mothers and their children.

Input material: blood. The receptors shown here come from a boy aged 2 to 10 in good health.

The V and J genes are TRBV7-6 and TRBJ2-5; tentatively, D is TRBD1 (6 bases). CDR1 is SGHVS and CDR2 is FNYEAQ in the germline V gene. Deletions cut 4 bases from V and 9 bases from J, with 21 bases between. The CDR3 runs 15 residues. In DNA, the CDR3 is TGTGCCAGCAGCTCGAGTTGGCAGGGGATTAGGTCCCAGTACTTC. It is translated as CASSSSWQGIRSQYF.

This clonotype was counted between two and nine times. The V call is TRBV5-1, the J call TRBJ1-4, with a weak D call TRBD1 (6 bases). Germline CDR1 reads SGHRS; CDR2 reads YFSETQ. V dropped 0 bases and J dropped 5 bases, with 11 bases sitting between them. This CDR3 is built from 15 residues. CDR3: CASSLDRANNEKLFF. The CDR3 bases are TGCGCCAGCAGCTTGGACAGGGCCAACAATGAAAAACTGTTTTTT.